This TCR beta chain was profiled in a study of response to subunit inactivated influenza vaccine. One entry per CDR3 protein results from TCRdb running MiXCR on the RT-PCR reads. The sample contains around 480,000 distinct CDR3 sequences, 16% of which appear only once. This CDR3 has 17 amino acids. Germline CDR1 and CDR2: SGHRS and YFSETQ. V trimming: 2 bases; J trimming: 0 bases; junction bases outside the gene matches: 2. The chain couples TRBV5-1 to TRBJ2-2; TRBD2 aligns across 12 bases. This TCR came from a man aged 50 to 75 who received an inactivated influenza vaccine. Here the sequenced sample was CD4+ T cells sorted from PBMCs, taken roughly 24 months after vaccination. CDR3 nucleotide sequence: TGCGCCAGCAGCTTCGGACTAGCGGGATCGAACACCGGGGAGCTGTTTTTT. Translated, it gives CASSFGLAGSNTGELFF.